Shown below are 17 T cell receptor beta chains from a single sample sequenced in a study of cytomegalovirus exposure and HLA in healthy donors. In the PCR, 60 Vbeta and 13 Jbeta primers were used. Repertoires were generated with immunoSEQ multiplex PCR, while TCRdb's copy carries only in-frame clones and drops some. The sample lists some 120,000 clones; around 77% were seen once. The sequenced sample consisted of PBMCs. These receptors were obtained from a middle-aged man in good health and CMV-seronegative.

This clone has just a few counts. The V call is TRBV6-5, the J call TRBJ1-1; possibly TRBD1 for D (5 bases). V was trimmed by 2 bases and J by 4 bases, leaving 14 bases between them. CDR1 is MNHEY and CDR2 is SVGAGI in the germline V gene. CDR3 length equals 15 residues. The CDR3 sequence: CASSYERAGVTEAFF. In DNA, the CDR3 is TGTGCCAGCAGTTACGAGAGAGCGGGGGTCACTGAAGCTTTCTTT.

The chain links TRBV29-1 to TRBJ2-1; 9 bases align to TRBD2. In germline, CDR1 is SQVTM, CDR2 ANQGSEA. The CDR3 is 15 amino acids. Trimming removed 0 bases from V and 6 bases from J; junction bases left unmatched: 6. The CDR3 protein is CSVEDLREGVNEQFF. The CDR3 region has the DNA TGCAGCGTTGAAGATTTGCGGGAGGGCGTCAATGAGCAGTTCTTC.

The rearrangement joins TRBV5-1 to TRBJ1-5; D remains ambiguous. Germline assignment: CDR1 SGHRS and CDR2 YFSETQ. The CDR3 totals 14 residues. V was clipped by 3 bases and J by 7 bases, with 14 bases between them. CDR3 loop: CASSSVPGRQPQHF. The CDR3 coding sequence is TGCGCCAGCAGCTCGGTCCCTGGGAGGCAGCCCCAGCATTTT.

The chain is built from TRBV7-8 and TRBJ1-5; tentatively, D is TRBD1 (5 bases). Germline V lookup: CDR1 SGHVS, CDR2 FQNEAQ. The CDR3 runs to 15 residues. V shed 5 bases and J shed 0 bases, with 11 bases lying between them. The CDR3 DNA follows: TGTGCCAGCAGCCCCAGGACAAATAGCAATCAGCCCCAGCATTTT. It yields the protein CASSPRTNSNQPQHF.

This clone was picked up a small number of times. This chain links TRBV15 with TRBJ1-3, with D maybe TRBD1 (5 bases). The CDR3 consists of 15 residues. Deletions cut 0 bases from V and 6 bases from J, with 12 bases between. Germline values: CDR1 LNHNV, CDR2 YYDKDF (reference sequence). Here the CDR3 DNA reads TGTGCCACCAGCAGAGAGGACATAAAGAAAAACACCATATATTTT. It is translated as CATSREDIKKNTIYF.

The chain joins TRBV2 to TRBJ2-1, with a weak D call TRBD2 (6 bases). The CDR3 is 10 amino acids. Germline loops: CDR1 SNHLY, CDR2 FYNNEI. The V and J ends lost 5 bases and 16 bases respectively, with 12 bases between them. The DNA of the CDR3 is TGTGCCAGCAGTAGGGACTGGCTTTTCTTC. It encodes CASSRDWLFF.

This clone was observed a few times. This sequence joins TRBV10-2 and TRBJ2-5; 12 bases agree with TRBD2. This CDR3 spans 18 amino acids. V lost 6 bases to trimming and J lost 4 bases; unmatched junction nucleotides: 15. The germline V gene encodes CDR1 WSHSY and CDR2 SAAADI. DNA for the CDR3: TGCGCCAGCAGAAAGGGGACTAGCGGGCGACGGATGGGAGAGACCCAGTACTTC. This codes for CASRKGTSGRRMGETQYF.

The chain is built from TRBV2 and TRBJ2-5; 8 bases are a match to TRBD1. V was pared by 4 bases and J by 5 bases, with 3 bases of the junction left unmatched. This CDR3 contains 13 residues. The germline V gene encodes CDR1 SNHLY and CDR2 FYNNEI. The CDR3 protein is CASSARGPETQYF. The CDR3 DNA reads TGTGCCAGCAGTGCCAGGGGGCCTGAGACCCAGTACTTC. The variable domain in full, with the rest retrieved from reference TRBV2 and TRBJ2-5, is EPEVTQTPSHQVTQMGQEVILRCVPISNHLYFYWYRQILGQKVEFLVSFYNNEISEKSEIFDDQFSVERPDGSNFTLKIRSTKLEDSAMYFCASSARGPETQYFGPGTRLLVL.

The CDR3 spells CASSQVQGAQLRGYTF. The CDR3 DNA sequence: TGCGCCAGCAGCCAAGTCCAGGGGGCCCAGTTGCGTGGCTACACCTTC. V and J are TRBV4-1 and TRBJ1-2; TRBD1 agrees at 8 bases. Germline trimming cut 1 base from V and 7 bases from J; bases unmatched to any gene: 11. Per germline, CDR1 MGHRA and CDR2 YSYEKL. CDR3 length equals 16 residues.

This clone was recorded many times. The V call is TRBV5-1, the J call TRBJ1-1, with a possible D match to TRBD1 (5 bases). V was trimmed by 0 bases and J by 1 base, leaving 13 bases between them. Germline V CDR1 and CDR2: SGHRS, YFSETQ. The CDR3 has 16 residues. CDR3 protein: CASSLGRAIGNTEAFF. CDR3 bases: TGCGCCAGCAGCTTGGGCAGGGCGATCGGGAACACTGAAGCTTTCTTT.

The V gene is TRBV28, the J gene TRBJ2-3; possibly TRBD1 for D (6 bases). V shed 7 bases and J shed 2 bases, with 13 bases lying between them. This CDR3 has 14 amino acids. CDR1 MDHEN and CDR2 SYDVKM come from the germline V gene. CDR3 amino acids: CASKVGGLTDTQYF. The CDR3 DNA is TGTGCCAGCAAGGTTGGGGGCCTCACAGATACGCAGTATTTT.

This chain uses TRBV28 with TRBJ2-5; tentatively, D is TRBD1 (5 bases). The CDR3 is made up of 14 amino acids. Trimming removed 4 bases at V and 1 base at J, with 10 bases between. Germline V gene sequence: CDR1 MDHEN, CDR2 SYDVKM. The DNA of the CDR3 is TGTGCCAGCAGTTCGCCCGACAGCCAAGAGACCCAGTACTTC. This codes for CASSSPDSQETQYF.

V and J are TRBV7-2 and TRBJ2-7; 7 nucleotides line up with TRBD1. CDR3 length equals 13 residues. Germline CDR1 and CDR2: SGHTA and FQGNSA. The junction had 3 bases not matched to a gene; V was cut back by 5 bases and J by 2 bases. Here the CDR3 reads CASSPTGTYEQYF. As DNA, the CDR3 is TGTGCCAGCAGCCCGACAGGGACCTACGAGCAGTACTTC.

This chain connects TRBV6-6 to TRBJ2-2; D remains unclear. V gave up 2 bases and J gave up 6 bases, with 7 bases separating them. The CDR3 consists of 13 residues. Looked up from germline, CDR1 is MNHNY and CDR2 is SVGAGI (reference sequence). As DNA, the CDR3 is TGTGCCAGCAGTTACGGGCCCCCCGGGGAGCTGTTTTTT. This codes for CASSYGPPGELFF.

The CDR3 spells CASSLGLAGGRNEQFF. The CDR3 DNA is TGTGCCAGCAGCTTGGGACTAGCGGGAGGACGGAATGAGCAGTTCTTC. This chain joins TRBV5-5 and TRBJ2-1; 13 positions agree with TRBD2. The CDR3 totals 16 residues. Trimming took 0 bases from V and 7 from J; bases not matched to a gene: 4. The germline V gene encodes CDR1 SGHKS and CDR2 YYEKEE (reference sequence).

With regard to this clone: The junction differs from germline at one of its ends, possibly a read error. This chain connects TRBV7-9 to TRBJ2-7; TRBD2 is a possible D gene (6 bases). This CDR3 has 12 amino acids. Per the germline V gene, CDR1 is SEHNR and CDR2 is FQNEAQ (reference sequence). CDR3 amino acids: CSSSGLGGEQYF. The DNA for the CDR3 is TGTTCCAGCAGCGGTTTGGGGGGCGAGCAGTACTTC. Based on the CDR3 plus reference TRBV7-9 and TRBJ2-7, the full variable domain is DTGVSQNPRHKITKRGQNVTFRCDPISEHNRLYWYRQTLGQGPEFLTYFQNEAQLEKSRLLSDRFSAERPKGSFSTLEIQRTEQGDSAMYLCSSSGLGGEQYFGPGTRLTVT.

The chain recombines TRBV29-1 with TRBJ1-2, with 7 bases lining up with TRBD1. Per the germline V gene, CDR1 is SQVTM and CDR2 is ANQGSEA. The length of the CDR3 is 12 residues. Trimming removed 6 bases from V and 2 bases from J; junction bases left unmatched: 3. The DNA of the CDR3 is TGCAGCGTGGGGACAGAGAACTATGGCTACACCTTC. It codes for CSVGTENYGYTF.